This T cell receptor (beta chain) was documented in a study of T cell responses to AZD1222 COVID-19 vaccine. Notes on the study in general: Regions 160-218 and 743-854 held dominance among vaccine-associated CD4 TCRs, which spanned spike. Vaccination with two AZD1222 doses was followed by a rise in Spike-specific TCR breadth and depth. After the peak T cell response, and only then, were repertoires sampled.

Profiling relied on immunoSEQ multiplex PCR, and the TCRdb table lists in-frame clones only, not all of them. This sample has around 99,000 clones, with 90% to 95% found just once. Remarks on this clone: Its antigen is not known.

The germline CDR1 and CDR2 sequences are SGHDN and FVKESK. The CDR3 runs to 16 residues. V lost 0 bases and J 0 bases, leaving 9 bases between the germline ends. The TCR sequence derives from an adult in good health. The sequenced sample was peripheral blood, obtained on day 0 of AZD1222 vaccination. The genes are TRBV14 and TRBJ1-3, with a possible D match to TRBD1 (5 bases). The CDR3 DNA reads as TGTGCCAGCAGCCAAGAGGACGGGGCCTCTGGAAACACCATATATTTT. Its translation is CASSQEDGASGNTIYF.